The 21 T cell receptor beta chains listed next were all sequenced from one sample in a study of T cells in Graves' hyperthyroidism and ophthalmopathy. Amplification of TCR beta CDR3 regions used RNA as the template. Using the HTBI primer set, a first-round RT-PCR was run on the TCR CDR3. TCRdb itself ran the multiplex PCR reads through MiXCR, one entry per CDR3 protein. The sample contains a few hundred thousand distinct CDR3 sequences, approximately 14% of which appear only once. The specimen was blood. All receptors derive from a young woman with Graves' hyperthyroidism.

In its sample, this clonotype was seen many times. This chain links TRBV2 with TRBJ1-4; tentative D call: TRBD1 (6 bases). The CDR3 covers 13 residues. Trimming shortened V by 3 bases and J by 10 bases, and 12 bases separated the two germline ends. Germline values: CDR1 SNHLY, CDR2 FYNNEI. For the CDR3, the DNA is TGTGCCAGCAGTGACAGGGGTTGGGGAAAACTGTTTTTT. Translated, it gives CASSDRGWGKLFF.

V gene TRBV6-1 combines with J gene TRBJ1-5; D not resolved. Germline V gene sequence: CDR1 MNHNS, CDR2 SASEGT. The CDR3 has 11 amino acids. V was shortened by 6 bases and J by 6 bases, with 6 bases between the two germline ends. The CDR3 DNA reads TGTGCCAGCAGGCTTAGTCAGCCCCAGCATTTT. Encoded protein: CASRLSQPQHF.

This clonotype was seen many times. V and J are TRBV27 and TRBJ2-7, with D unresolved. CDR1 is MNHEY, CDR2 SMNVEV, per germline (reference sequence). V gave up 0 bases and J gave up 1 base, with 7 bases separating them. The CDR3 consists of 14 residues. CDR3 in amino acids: CASSLSTHSYEQYF. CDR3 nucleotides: TGTGCCAGCAGTTTATCGACCCATTCCTACGAGCAGTACTTC.

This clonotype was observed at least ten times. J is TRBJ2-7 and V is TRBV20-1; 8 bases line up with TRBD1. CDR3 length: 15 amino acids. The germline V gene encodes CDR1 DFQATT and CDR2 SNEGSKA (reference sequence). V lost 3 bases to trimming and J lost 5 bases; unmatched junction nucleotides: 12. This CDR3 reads CSASGADRALHEQYF. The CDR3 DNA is TGCAGTGCTAGCGGCGCGGACAGGGCACTCCACGAGCAGTACTTC.

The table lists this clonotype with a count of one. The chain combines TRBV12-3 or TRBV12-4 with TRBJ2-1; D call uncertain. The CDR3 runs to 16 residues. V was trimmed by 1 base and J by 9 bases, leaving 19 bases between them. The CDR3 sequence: CASSLVFGKGSSEQFF. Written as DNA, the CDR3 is TGTGCCAGCAGTTTAGTGTTCGGAAAGGGAAGCAGTGAGCAGTTCTTC.

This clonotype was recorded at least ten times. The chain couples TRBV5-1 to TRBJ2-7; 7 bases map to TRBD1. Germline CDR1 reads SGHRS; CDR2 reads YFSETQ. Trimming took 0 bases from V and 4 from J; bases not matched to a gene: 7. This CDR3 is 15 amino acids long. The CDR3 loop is CASSLASTGIYEQYF. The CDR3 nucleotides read TGCGCCAGCAGCTTGGCGTCGACAGGGATTTACGAGCAGTACTTC.

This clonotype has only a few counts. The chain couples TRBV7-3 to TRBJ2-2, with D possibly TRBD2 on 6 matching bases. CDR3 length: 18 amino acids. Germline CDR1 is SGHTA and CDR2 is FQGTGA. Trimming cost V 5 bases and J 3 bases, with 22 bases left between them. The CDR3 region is CASSQFPSGSPYTGELFF. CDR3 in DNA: TGTGCCAGCAGCCAATTCCCCTCCGGGAGCCCCTACACCGGGGAGCTGTTTTTT.

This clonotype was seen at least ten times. The CDR3, as DNA: TGTGCCAGCAGTTACTCGCGGGGGCATGGCGGGGAGCTGTTTTTT. It is translated as CASSYSRGHGGELFF. The rearrangement links TRBV6-5 to TRBJ2-2; TRBD2 might be the D (7 bases). V dropped 0 bases and J dropped 7 bases, with 12 bases sitting between them. The CDR3 runs 15 residues. Germline V lookup: CDR1 MNHEY, CDR2 SVGAGI.

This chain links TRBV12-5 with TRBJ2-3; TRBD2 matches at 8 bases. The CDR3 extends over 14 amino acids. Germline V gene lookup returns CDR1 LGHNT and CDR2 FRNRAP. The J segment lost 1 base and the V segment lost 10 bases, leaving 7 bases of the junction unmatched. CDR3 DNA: TGTGCTACCCGGGAGGGTTGGGGCACAGATACGCAGTATTTT. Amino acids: CATREGWGTDTQYF. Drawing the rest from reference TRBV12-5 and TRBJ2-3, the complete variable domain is DARVTQTPRHKVTEMGQEVTMRCQPILGHNTVFWYRQTMMQGLELLAYFRNRAPLDDSGMPKDRFSAEMPDATLATLKIQPSEPRDSAVYFCATREGWGTDTQYFGPGTRLTVL.

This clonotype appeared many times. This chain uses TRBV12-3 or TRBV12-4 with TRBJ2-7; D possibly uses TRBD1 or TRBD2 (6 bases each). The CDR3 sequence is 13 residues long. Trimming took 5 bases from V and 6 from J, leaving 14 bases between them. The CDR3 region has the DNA TGTGCCAGCAGTAAGCAGGGGAGGAGCGAGCAGTACTTC. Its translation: CASSKQGRSEQYF.

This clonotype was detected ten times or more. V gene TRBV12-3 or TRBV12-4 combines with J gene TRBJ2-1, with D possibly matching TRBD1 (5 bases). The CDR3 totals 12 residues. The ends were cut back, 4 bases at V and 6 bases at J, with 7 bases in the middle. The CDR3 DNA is TGTGCCAGCAGTTCCAGGGCCAATGAGCAGTTCTTC. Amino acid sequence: CASSSRANEQFF.

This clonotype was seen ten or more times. This chain's CDR3 is CASSADSLSYEQYF. CDR3 DNA: TGCGCCAGCAGCGCGGACAGTCTCTCCTACGAGCAGTACTTC. The chain uses TRBV5-1 and TRBJ2-7, with D possibly matching TRBD1 (6 bases). This CDR3 region has 14 residues. Germline values: CDR1 SGHRS, CDR2 YFSETQ. The V gene lost 4 bases and the J gene lost 0 bases, with 11 bases spanning the gap.

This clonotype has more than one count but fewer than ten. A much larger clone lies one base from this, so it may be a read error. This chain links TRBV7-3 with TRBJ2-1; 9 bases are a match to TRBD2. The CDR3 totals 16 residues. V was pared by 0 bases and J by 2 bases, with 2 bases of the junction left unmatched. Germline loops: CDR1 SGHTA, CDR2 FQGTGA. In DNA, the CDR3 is TGTGCCAGCAGCTTAACGGGCGGGAGGGCCTACAATGAGCAGTTCTTC. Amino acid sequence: CASSLTGGRAYNEQFF.

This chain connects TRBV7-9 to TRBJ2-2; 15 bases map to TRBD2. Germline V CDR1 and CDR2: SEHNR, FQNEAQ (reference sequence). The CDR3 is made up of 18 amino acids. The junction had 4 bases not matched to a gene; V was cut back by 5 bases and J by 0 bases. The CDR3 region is CASSRGLAGGTNTGELFF. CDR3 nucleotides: TGTGCCAGCAGCCGGGGACTAGCGGGAGGAACGAACACCGGGGAGCTGTTTTTT.

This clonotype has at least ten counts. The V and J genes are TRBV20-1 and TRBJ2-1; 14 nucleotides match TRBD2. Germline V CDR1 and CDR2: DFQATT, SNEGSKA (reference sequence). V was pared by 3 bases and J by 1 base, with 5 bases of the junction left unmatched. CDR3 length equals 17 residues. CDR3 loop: CSARGTSGRASYNEQFF. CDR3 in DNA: TGCAGTGCTAGGGGGACTAGCGGGAGAGCTTCCTACAATGAGCAGTTCTTC.

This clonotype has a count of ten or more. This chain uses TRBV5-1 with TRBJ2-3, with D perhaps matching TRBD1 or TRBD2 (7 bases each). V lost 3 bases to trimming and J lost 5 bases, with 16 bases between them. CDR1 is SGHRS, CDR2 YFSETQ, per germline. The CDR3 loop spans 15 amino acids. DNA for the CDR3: TGCGCCAGCAGCTGGAACCAGGGGGGGAGAGATACGCAGTATTTT. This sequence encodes CASSWNQGGRDTQYF.

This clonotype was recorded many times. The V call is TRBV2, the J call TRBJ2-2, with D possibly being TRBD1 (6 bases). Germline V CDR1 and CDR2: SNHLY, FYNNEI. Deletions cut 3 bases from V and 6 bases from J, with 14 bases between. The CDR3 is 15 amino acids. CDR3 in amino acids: CASSEQGRGSGELFF. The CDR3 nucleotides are TGTGCCAGCAGTGAGCAGGGGAGAGGATCCGGGGAGCTGTTTTTT.

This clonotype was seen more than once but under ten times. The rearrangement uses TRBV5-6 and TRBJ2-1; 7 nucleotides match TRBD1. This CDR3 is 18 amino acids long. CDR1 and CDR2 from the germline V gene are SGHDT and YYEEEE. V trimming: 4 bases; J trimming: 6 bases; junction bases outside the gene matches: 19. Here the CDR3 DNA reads TGTGCCAGCAGCAAAACCGCTGGGACAGCCGGGCCCGGCAATGAGCAGTTCTTC. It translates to CASSKTAGTAGPGNEQFF.

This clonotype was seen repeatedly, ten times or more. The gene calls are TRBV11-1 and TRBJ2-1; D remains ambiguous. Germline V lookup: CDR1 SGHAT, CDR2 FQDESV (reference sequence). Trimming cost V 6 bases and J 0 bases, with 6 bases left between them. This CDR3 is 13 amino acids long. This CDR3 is CASRFDSYNEQFF. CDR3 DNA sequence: TGTGCCAGCAGATTTGACTCCTACAATGAGCAGTTCTTC.

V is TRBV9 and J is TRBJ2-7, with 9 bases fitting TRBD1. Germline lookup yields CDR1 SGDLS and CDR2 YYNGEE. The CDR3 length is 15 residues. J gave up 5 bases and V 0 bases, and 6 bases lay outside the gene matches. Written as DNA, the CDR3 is TGTGCCAGCAGCGTAGATGGGACAGGGTGGAACGAGCAGTACTTC. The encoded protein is CASSVDGTGWNEQYF.

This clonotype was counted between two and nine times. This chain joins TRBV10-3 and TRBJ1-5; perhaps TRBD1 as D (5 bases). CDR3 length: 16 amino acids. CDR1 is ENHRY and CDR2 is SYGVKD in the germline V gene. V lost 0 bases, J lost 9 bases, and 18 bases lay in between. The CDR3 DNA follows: TGTGCCATCAGTGAGTCGAGGGGCGGGTCAAAGGGGCCCCAGCATTTT. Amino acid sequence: CAISESRGGSKGPQHF.